The clone carrying this TCR beta chain appeared a single time. With V trimmed by 9 bases and J by 2 bases, 17 bases remained unmatched. The germline gives CDR1 MDHEN, CDR2 SYDVKM. CDR3 size: 17 residues. The data were produced by immunoSEQ multiplex PCR, yet TCRdb's version contains in-frame clones alone and is incomplete. The profile covers just over 50,000 clones, with approximately 91% appearing a single time and almost 40% taken by the ten largest. The sample belongs to a study of control samples from healthy donors and cancer patients. The sequencing sample was made of PBMCs. The sequence was collected from a man between 50 and 59 years old with head and neck cancer. V is TRBV28 and J is TRBJ2-3; 7 positions match TRBD2. In DNA form, the CDR3 reads TGTGCCAGTACAACCTCTATTAGGGACTACCACACAGATACGCAGTATTTT. Translating it yields CASTTSIRDYHTDTQYF.